One sample yielded the 30 T cell receptor beta chains listed below, sequenced in a study of T cells in Graves' hyperthyroidism and ophthalmopathy. Regions amplified from RNA transcripts were the TCR beta CDR3 regions. When the TCR CDR3 underwent first-round RT-PCR, the HTBI primer set was used. TCRdb re-derived calls from the multiplex PCR reads in MiXCR, one entry per CDR3 protein. Among hundreds of thousands of distinct CDR3 sequences listed, roughly 15% were seen once. Sequenced: blood. All receptors derive from a woman in her 40s with Graves' ophthalmopathy.

The sample holds a few counts of this clonotype. Possible read error: a much larger clone is one base away. The CDR3 region has the DNA TGTGCCAGCAATCCGGGACAGGGGGCCGGCGGCTACACCTTC. Residues: CASNPGQGAGGYTF. The rearrangement joins TRBV7-2 to TRBJ1-2, with 12 bases lining up with TRBD1. This CDR3 contains 14 residues. With V trimmed by 7 bases and J by 8 bases, 8 bases remained unmatched. CDR1 is SGHTA, CDR2 FQGNSA, per germline.

This clonotype was found many times. The gene calls are TRBV20-1 and TRBJ1-3; D uncertain. The germline V and J ends were trimmed by 0 bases and 0 bases, with 9 bases remaining between them. Germline V gives CDR1 DFQATT, CDR2 SNEGSKA (reference sequence). The CDR3 extends over 15 amino acids. The CDR3 DNA follows: TGCAGTGCTAGAGATTGGCGAAGCTCTGGAAACACCATATATTTT. Protein sequence: CSARDWRSSGNTIYF.

This clonotype was seen ten or more times. The chain joins TRBV14 to TRBJ2-5; 11 bases align to TRBD2. J gave up 0 bases and V 1 base, and 16 bases lay outside the gene matches. The CDR3 sequence is 21 residues long. CDR1 and CDR2 from the germline V gene are SGHDN and FVKESK. The CDR3 DNA reads TGTGCCAGCAGCCAAGTCTTTTTTGGGACTAGCGGAAAATGGTACCAAGAGACCCAGTACTTC. This sequence encodes CASSQVFFGTSGKWYQETQYF.

This clonotype was counted ten times or more. J is TRBJ1-1 and V is TRBV12-3 or TRBV12-4; 8 positions match TRBD1. After removal of 6 bases from V and 5 bases from J, the junction contained 5 bases not matched to a gene. The CDR3 runs 13 residues. CDR3 loop: CASSMTGDTEAFF. The DNA of the CDR3 is TGTGCCAGCAGCATGACAGGGGATACTGAAGCTTTCTTT.

This clonotype came up a few times. The genes are TRBV20-1 and TRBJ2-2; TRBD2 matches at 10 bases. V was pared by 6 bases and J by 4 bases, with 5 bases of the junction left unmatched. The CDR3 has 14 residues. Germline values: CDR1 DFQATT, CDR2 SNEGSKA (reference sequence). This CDR3 is CSATAGGGTGELFF. In DNA form, the CDR3 reads TGCAGTGCAACAGCGGGAGGGGGCACCGGGGAGCTGTTTTTT.

V usage is TRBV19 and J usage is TRBJ1-6; 8 bases map to TRBD1. This CDR3 contains 15 residues. Germline loops: CDR1 LNHDA, CDR2 SQIVND (reference sequence). Trimming cost V 3 bases and J 7 bases; bases outside gene matches: 5. CDR3 bases: TGTGCCAGTAGTATTCTAGGACAGGGAAATTCACCCCTCCACTTT. Translation: CASSILGQGNSPLHF.

This clonotype was seen many times. The rearrangement joins TRBV13 to TRBJ2-7; TRBD2 matches 7 bases. The CDR3 totals 14 residues. Germline values: CDR1 PRHDT, CDR2 FYEKMQ (reference sequence). Trimming removed 1 base from V and 12 bases from J; junction bases left unmatched: 12. The chain's CDR3 is CASSLAGTTSDPYF. Written as DNA, the CDR3 is TGTGCCAGCAGCTTAGCGGGGACTACCTCGGATCCGTACTTC.

This clonotype was counted ten times or more. This chain connects TRBV14 to TRBJ1-2; TRBD1 might be the D (6 bases). Germline-derived CDR1 and CDR2 are SGHDN and FVKESK. CDR3 size: 14 residues. V gave up 1 base and J gave up 7 bases, with 13 bases separating them. This chain's CDR3 is CASSQVAGVVGYTF. In nucleotides, the CDR3 is TGTGCCAGCAGCCAAGTTGCAGGGGTCGTTGGCTACACCTTC.

This clonotype was seen repeatedly, ten times or more. This chain's CDR3 is CASRYREAEETQYF. CDR3 sequence (DNA): TGTGCCAGCAGGTACCGGGAGGCAGAAGAGACCCAGTACTTC. This sequence joins TRBV7-9 and TRBJ2-5; 7 nucleotides agree with TRBD2. V lost 6 bases, J lost 3 bases, and 7 bases stayed unmatched. The CDR3 is 14 amino acids. From germline, CDR1 is SEHNR and CDR2 FQNEAQ (reference sequence).

J is TRBJ2-7 and V is TRBV28, with 7 nucleotides matching TRBD1. The CDR3 consists of 14 residues. CDR1 MDHEN and CDR2 SYDVKM come from the germline V gene. Germline trimming cut 3 bases from V and 2 bases from J; bases unmatched to any gene: 4. The CDR3 region is CASSLGQPPYEQYF. The CDR3 nucleotides read TGTGCCAGCAGTTTGGGACAGCCCCCCTACGAGCAGTACTTC.

The CDR3 coding sequence is TGCAGCGTTGAGACTGGGGCCAGCTCTGAAGCTTTCTTT. Protein: CSVETGASSEAFF. The chain links TRBV29-1 to TRBJ1-1, with D possibly matching TRBD1 (5 bases). The CDR3 consists of 13 residues. Between the trimmed V and J ends, which lost 3 bases and 6 bases, there was a span of 14 bases. The germline CDR1 and CDR2 sequences are SQVTM and ANQGSEA.

This clonotype came up many times. The chain joins TRBV12-3 or TRBV12-4 to TRBJ2-7; the D gene could be TRBD1 or TRBD2 (6 bases each). The CDR3 is made up of 12 amino acids. Between the trimmed V and J ends, which lost 5 bases and 8 bases, there was a span of 13 bases. The CDR3 DNA sequence: TGTGCCAGCAGTCCCTTCGGGGGCAAGCAGTACTTC. Amino acid sequence: CASSPFGGKQYF.

This clonotype came up many times. The chain uses TRBV15 and TRBJ2-7; TRBD1 matches 11 bases. The CDR3 sequence is 14 residues long. V was pared by 5 bases and J by 3 bases, with 3 bases of the junction left unmatched. The V gene's germline CDR1 is LNHNV and CDR2 YYDKDF (reference sequence). The CDR3 is CATSFGTGGYEQYF. The CDR3 DNA reads as TGTGCCACCAGCTTCGGGACAGGGGGCTACGAGCAGTACTTC.

This clonotype was seen many times. The chain couples TRBV3-1 to TRBJ2-5, with a weak D call TRBD1 (6 bases). This CDR3 comprises 14 residues. The germline V gene encodes CDR1 LGHDT and CDR2 YNNKEL (reference sequence). Trimming pared 4 bases from V and 4 bases from J, leaving 13 bases between. The CDR3 nucleotides read TGTGCCAGCAGCCCTACAGGGAGCGGAGAGACCCAGTACTTC. Translating it yields CASSPTGSGETQYF.

This clonotype was observed many times. CDR3 sequence: CASSAEGTGNYGYTF. CDR3 sequence (DNA): TGTGCCAGCAGTGCCGAGGGGACCGGAAACTATGGCTACACCTTC. This chain uses TRBV28 with TRBJ1-2; D may be TRBD1 (5 bases). The V end was cut by 5 bases, the J end by 2 bases, with 15 bases between. CDR1 MDHEN and CDR2 SYDVKM come from the germline V gene. This CDR3 has 15 residues.

This clonotype has a count of ten or more. The V gene is TRBV6-2 or TRBV6-3, the J gene TRBJ1-1; TRBD1 agrees at 11 bases. The CDR3 consists of 15 residues. After removal of 6 bases from V and 4 bases from J, the junction contained 7 bases not matched to a gene. Germline V gene sequence: CDR1 MNHEY, CDR2 SVGEGT. CDR3 protein: CASSFPGQGGTEAFF. The CDR3 DNA reads as TGTGCCAGCAGCTTTCCGGGACAGGGGGGCACTGAAGCTTTCTTT.

In this sample, this clonotype turned up many times. The chain has TRBV6-5 and TRBJ1-3; D is undetermined. The ends were cut back, 2 bases at V and 0 bases at J, with 2 bases in the middle. The CDR3 is 13 amino acids. Germline CDR1 reads MNHEY; CDR2 reads SVGAGI. The CDR3 reads CASSYGSGNTIYF. In nucleotides, the CDR3 is TGTGCCAGCAGTTACGGCTCTGGAAACACCATATATTTT.

This chain links TRBV7-9 with TRBJ2-7, with 7 positions matching TRBD1. Germline V gives CDR1 SEHNR, CDR2 FQNEAQ (reference sequence). Unmatched junction bases numbered 10, after V lost 7 bases and J lost 7 bases. There are 13 residues in the CDR3. The DNA for the CDR3 is TGTGCCAGCACCAAGACAGGGACGTGGGAGCAGTACTTC. Translated: CASTKTGTWEQYF.

The chain couples TRBV29-1 to TRBJ1-1; D uncertain. This CDR3 spans 12 amino acids. Germline CDR1 reads SQVTM; CDR2 reads ANQGSEA. V lost 4 bases and J 3 bases, leaving 9 bases between the germline ends. The CDR3 region has the DNA TGCAGCGTTGTGGGCGAGGACACTGAAGCTTTCTTT. Its protein product is CSVVGEDTEAFF.

This clonotype occurred many times. This chain connects TRBV6-5 to TRBJ2-7; a weak D match, TRBD1 (5 bases). The CDR3 extends over 14 amino acids. Germline V gene data show CDR1 as MNHEY and CDR2 as SVGAGI. V was cut by 4 bases and J by 0 bases, with 10 bases left in between. The CDR3 sequence is CASSSDTFSYEQYF. DNA of the CDR3: TGTGCCAGCAGTTCGGACACCTTCTCCTACGAGCAGTACTTC.

This clonotype has more than one count but fewer than ten. The chain uses TRBV28 and TRBJ2-5; 8 bases match TRBD1. J lost 2 bases, V lost 6 bases, and 8 bases had no gene match. The CDR3 covers 15 residues. The V gene's germline CDR1 is MDHEN and CDR2 SYDVKM. CDR3 bases: TGTGCCAGCAGCCCCAGGGGGCGCTTGCAAGAGACCCAGTACTTC. It encodes CASSPRGRLQETQYF.

The gene calls are TRBV20-1 and TRBJ2-4; tentative D call: TRBD2 (6 bases). This CDR3 spans 15 amino acids. The V end was cut by 2 bases, the J end by 3 bases, with 14 bases between. Germline values: CDR1 DFQATT, CDR2 SNEGSKA (reference sequence). CDR3 DNA sequence: TGCAGTGCTAGATTCCCGACTAGGGTCAAAAACATTCAGTACTTC. Translated: CSARFPTRVKNIQYF.

There are many counts of this clonotype. The chain combines TRBV6-5 with TRBJ2-7; D is ambiguous. Germline-derived CDR1 and CDR2 are MNHEY and SVGAGI. V was pared by 2 bases and J by 0 bases, with 8 bases between. The CDR3 spans 14 residues. In DNA, the CDR3 is TGTGCCAGCAGTTACATCCGGACCTCCTACGAGCAGTACTTC. Translation: CASSYIRTSYEQYF.

This clonotype was seen repeatedly, ten times or more. This chain uses TRBV18 with TRBJ1-5; a possible D gene is TRBD1 (6 bases). The CDR3 totals 13 residues. Germline V gene lookup returns CDR1 KGHSH and CDR2 LQKENI. Trimming removed 6 bases from V and 8 bases from J, with 14 bases in between. The CDR3 loop is CASSAQGTKPQHF. DNA for the CDR3: TGTGCCAGCTCGGCGCAGGGGACAAAGCCCCAGCATTTT.

This clonotype came up many times. The V gene is TRBV6-2 or TRBV6-3, the J gene TRBJ2-4; 8 nucleotides align to TRBD1. The CDR3 totals 15 residues. J lost 4 bases, V lost 6 bases, and 8 bases had no gene match. Germline CDR1 MNHEY, CDR2 SVGEGT. CDR3 sequence (DNA): TGTGCCAGCAGCGACTTCTGGACAGGGAAAAACATTCAGTACTTC. It translates to CASSDFWTGKNIQYF.

This clonotype was found many times. This sequence joins TRBV6-1 and TRBJ1-1; D possibly corresponds to TRBD1 (6 bases). The CDR3 length is 16 residues. Trimming shortened V by 2 bases and J by 1 base, and 14 bases separated the two germline ends. Germline V lookup: CDR1 MNHNS, CDR2 SASEGT. CDR3 in DNA: TGTGCCAGCAGTGAACCATACAGGGATGGGAACACTGAAGCTTTCTTT. Its protein product is CASSEPYRDGNTEAFF.

This clonotype has at least ten counts. V usage is TRBV2 and J usage is TRBJ1-4, with a weak D call TRBD1 (6 bases). Germline V lookup: CDR1 SNHLY, CDR2 FYNNEI. CDR3 length equals 15 residues. V lost 4 bases and J 5 bases, leaving 14 bases between the germline ends. The CDR3 region is CASSGRGQENEKLFF. CDR3 in DNA: TGTGCCAGCAGTGGCCGGGGGCAGGAGAATGAAAAACTGTTTTTT. The complete variable domain, with remaining parts taken from reference TRBV2 and TRBJ1-4, reads EPEVTQTPSHQVTQMGQEVILRCVPISNHLYFYWYRQILGQKVEFLVSFYNNEISEKSEIFDDQFSVERPDGSNFTLKIRSTKLEDSAMYFCASSGRGQENEKLFFGSGTQLSVL.

This clonotype was picked up many times. The CDR3 nucleotides are TGTGCCAGCAGTAAAACAGGGAGAGAGACCCAGTACTTC. Its translation is CASSKTGRETQYF. The chain joins TRBV12-3 or TRBV12-4 to TRBJ2-5, with D possibly matching TRBD1 (6 bases). Trimming pared 5 bases from V and 4 bases from J, leaving 11 bases between. The CDR3 runs to 13 residues.

This clonotype was observed many times. The chain joins TRBV6-2 or TRBV6-3 to TRBJ2-7; perhaps TRBD2 as D (5 bases). CDR1 is MNHEY, CDR2 SVGEGT, per germline. This CDR3 has 14 amino acids. V was trimmed by 2 bases and J by 9 bases, leaving 17 bases between them. CDR3 region: CASSYEFPPGWQYF. For the CDR3, the DNA is TGTGCCAGCAGTTACGAGTTTCCCCCGGGGTGGCAGTACTTC.

The chain uses TRBV30 and TRBJ1-2; D gene uncertain. The CDR3 has 13 amino acids. Germline V lookup: CDR1 GTSNPN, CDR2 SVGIG (reference sequence). Between the trimmed V and J ends, which lost 4 bases and 8 bases, there was a span of 17 bases. CDR3 amino acids: CAWTSDDPRGYTF. CDR3 DNA sequence: TGTGCCTGGACTTCAGACGACCCGAGAGGCTACACCTTC.